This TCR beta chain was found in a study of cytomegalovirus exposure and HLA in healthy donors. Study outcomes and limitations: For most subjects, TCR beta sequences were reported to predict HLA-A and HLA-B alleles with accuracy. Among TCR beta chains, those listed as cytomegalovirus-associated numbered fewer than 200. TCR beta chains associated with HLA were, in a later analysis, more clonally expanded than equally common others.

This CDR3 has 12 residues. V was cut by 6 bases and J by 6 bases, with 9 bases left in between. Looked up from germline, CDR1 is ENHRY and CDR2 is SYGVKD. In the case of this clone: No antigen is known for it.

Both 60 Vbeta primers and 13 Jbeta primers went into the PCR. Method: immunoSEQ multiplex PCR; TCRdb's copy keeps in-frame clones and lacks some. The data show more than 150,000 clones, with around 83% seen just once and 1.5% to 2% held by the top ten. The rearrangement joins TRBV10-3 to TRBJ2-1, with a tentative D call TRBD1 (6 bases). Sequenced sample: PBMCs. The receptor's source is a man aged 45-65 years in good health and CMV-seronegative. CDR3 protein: CAIRGDTNEQFF. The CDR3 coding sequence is TGTGCCATCAGAGGGGACACCAATGAGCAGTTCTTC.